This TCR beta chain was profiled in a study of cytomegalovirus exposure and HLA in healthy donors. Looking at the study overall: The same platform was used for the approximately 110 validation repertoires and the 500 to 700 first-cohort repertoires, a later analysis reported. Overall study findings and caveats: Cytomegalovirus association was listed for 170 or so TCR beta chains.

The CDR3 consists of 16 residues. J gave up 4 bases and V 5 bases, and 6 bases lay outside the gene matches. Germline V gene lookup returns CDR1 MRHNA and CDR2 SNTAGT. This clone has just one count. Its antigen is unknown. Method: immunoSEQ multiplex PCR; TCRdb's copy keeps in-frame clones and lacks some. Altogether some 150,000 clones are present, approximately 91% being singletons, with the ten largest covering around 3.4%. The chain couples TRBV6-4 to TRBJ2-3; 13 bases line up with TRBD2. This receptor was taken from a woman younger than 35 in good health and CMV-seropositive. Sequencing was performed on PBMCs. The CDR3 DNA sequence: TGTGCCAGCAGTCCCACTAGCGGGAGGGCCCCAGATACGCAGTATTTT. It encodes CASSPTSGRAPDTQYF.